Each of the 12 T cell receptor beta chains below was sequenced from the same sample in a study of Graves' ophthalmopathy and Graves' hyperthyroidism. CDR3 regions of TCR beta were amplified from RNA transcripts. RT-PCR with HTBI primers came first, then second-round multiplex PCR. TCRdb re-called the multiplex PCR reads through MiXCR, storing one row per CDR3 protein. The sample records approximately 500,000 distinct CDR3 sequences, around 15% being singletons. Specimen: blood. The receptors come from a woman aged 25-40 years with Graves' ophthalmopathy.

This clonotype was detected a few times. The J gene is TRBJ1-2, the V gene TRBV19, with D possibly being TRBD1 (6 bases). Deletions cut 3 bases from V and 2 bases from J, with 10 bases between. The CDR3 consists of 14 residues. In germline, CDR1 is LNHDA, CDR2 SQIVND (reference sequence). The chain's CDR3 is CASSMAGENYGYTF. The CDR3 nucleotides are TGTGCCAGTAGTATGGCAGGGGAAAACTATGGCTACACCTTC.

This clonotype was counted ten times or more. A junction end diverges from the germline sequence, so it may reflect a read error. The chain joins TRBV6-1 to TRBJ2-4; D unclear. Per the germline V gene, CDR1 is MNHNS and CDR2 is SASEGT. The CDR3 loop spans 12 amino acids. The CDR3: CASREGFDIQYF. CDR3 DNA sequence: TGTGCCAGCAGGGAAGGGTTTGACATTCAGTACTTC.

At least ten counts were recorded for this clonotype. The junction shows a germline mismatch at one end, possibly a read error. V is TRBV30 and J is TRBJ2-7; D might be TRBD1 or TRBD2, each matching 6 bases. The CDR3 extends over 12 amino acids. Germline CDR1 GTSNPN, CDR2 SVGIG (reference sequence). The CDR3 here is CAFRGVSFEQYF. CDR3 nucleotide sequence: TGTGCCTTTAGGGGGGTTTCCTTCGAGCAGTACTTC.

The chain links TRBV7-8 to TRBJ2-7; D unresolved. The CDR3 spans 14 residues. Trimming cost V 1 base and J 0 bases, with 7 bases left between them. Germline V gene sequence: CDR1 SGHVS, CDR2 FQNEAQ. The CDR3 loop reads CASSLGFSSYEQYF. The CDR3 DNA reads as TGTGCCAGCAGCTTAGGGTTCAGCTCCTACGAGCAGTACTTC. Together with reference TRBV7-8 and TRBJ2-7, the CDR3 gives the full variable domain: GAGVSQSPRYKVAKRGQDVALRCDPISGHVSLFWYQQALGQGPEFLTYFQNEAQLDKSGLPSDRFFAERPEGSVSTLKIQRTQQEDSAVYLCASSLGFSSYEQYFGPGTRLTVT.

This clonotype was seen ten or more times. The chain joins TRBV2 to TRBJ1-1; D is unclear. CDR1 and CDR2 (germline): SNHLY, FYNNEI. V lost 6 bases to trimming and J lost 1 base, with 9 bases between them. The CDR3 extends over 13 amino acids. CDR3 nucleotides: TGTGCCAGCAGCGTTAACACGAACACTGAAGCTTTCTTT. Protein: CASSVNTNTEAFF.

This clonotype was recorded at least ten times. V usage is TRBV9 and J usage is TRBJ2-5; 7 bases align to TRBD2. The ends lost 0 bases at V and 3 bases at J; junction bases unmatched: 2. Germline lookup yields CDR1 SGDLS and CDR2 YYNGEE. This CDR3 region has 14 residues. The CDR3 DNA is TGTGCCAGCAGCGTAGGTCTAGCGGAAGAGACCCAGTACTTC. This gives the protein CASSVGLAEETQYF.

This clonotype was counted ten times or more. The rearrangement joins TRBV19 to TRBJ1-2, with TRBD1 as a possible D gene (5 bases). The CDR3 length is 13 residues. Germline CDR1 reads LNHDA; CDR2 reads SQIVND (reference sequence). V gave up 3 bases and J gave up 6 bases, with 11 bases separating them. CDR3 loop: CASSISWGNGYTF. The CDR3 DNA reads TGTGCCAGTAGTATCTCTTGGGGGAATGGCTACACCTTC.

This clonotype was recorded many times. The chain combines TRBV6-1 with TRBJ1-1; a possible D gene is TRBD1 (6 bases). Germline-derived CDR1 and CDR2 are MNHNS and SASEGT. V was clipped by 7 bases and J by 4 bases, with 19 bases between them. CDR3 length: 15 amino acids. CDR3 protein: CASNPVRGAVTEAFF. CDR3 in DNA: TGTGCCAGCAACCCCGTACGGGGGGCGGTCACTGAAGCTTTCTTT.

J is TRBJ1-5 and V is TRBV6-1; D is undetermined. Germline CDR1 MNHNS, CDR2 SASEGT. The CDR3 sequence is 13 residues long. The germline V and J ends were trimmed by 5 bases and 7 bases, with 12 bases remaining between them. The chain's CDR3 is CASSPLRAQPQHF. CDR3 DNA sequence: TGTGCCAGCAGTCCCCTGCGAGCCCAGCCCCAGCATTTT.

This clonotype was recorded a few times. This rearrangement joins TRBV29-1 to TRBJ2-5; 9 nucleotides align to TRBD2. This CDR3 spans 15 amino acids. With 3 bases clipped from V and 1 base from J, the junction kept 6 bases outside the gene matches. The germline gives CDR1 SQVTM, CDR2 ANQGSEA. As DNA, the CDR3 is TGCAGCGTTGATTGGCGGGGGGGTATCCAAGAGACCCAGTACTTC. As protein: CSVDWRGGIQETQYF.

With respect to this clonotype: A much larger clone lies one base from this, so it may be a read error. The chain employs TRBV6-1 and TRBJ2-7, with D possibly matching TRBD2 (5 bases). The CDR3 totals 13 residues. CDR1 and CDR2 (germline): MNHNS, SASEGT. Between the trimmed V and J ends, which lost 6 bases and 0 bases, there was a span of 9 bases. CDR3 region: CASSTADSYEQYF. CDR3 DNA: TGTGCCAGCAGCACAGCGGACTCCTACGAGCAGTACTTC.

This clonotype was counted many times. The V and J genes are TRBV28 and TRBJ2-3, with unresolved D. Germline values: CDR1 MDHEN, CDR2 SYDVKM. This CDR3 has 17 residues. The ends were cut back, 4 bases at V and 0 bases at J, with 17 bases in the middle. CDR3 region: CASSWSPRVASTDTQYF. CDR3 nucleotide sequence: TGTGCCAGCAGTTGGTCCCCGAGAGTGGCTAGCACAGATACGCAGTATTTT.